Below, one T cell receptor beta chain is given with its context. The data stem from a study of Graves' ophthalmopathy and Graves' hyperthyroidism. Overall study context: Where ophthalmopathy was absent within 18 months of follow-up, hyperthyroidism was stable.

The CDR3 spans 16 residues. Germline CDR1 is DFQATT and CDR2 is SNEGSKA (reference sequence). V was clipped by 5 bases and J by 2 bases; unmatched bases: 13. CDR3 regions of TCR beta were amplified from RNA transcripts. The library came from an HTBI-primed first-round RT-PCR and a second-round multiplex PCR. TCRdb recomputed calls from the multiplex PCR reads with MiXCR, one row per CDR3 protein. Among about 500,000 distinct CDR3 sequences, about 40% were seen once, and the ten largest hold roughly 4.5%. The chain couples TRBV20-1 to TRBJ2-3; 7 bases fit TRBD1. Sequencing was carried out using peripheral blood or thyroid tissue (not recorded which). This clonotype originated in an adult man with Graves' hyperthyroidism. CDR3 in amino acids: CSALARQGVLTDTQYF. CDR3 bases: TGCAGTGCTCTTGCTAGACAGGGTGTCCTCACAGATACGCAGTATTTT.